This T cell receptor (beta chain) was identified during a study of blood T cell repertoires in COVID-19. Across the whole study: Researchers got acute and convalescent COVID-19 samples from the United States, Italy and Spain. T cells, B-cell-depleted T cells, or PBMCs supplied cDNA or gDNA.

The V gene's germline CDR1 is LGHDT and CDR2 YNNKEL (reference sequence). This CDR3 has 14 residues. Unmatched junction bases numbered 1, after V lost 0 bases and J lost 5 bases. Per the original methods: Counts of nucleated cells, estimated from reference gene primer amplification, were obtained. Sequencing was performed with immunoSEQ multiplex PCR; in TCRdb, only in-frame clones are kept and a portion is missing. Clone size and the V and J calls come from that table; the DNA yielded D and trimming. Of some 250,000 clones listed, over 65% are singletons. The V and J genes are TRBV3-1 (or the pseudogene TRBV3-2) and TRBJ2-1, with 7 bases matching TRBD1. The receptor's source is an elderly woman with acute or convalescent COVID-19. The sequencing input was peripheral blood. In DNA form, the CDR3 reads TGTGCCAGCAGCCAAGAGGACAGGAACAATGAGCAGTTCTTC. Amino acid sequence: CASSQEDRNNEQFF.